This T cell receptor (beta chain) originates from a study of CD4 and CD8 cells across lung adenocarcinoma regions. Germline assignment: CDR1 SGHRS and CDR2 YFSETQ. The CDR3 totals 15 residues. Trimming pared 0 bases from V and 5 bases from J, leaving 14 bases between. Each CDR3 protein gets one entry after TCRdb re-called the PCR reads with MiXCR. Among around 18,000 distinct CDR3 sequences listed, roughly half were seen once. Sequencing input: CD8+ T cells from the center of a lung tumor. The receptor comes from a female donor with lung adenocarcinoma. The CD4 and CD8 labels of this study may be unreliable. This rearrangement joins TRBV5-1 to TRBJ1-2; D remains unclear. This chain's CDR3 is CASSLAPLAEYGYTF. As DNA, the CDR3 is TGCGCCAGCAGCTTGGCCCCATTGGCTGAATATGGCTACACCTTC.